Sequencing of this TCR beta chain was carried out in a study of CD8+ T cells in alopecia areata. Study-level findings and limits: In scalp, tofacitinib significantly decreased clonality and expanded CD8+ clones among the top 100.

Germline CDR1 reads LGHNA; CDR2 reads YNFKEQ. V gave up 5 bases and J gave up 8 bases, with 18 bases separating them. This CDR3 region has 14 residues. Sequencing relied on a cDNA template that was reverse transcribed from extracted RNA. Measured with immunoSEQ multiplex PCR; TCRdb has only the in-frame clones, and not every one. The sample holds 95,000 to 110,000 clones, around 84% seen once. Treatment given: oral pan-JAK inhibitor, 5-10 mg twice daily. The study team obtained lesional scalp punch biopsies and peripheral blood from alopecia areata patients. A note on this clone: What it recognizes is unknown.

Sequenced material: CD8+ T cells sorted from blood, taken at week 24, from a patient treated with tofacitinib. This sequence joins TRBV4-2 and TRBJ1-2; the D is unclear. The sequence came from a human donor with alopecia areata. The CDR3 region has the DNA TGTGCCAGCAGCGAGGGCGAAGGGCTGAGGGGCTACACCTTC. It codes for CASSEGEGLRGYTF.